These 12 T cell receptor beta chains share one sample of origin, sequenced in a study of Tregs in tolerant kidney transplant recipients. Sequenced by immunoSEQ multiplex PCR; TCRdb stores in-frame clones only, minus some. The table for this sample gives 30,000 or so clones. Sequenced here: CD8+ T cells from blood, sampled before the transplant. These receptors came from a human donor who received a combined kidney and bone marrow transplant.

A remark on this clone: The CDR3 end is not reached by the read, which stops 3 residues before it; the germline J gene fills it in. J is TRBJ2-3 and V is TRBV29-1; 8 bases match TRBD1. Germline CDR1 and CDR2: SQVTM and ANQGSEA. CDR3 length equals 14 residues. Germline trimming cut 5 bases from V and 2 bases from J; bases unmatched to any gene: 6. The CDR3 loop is CSVRGQDYTDTQYF. CDR3 bases read: TGCAGCGTTAGGGGACAGGACTACACAGATACG.

On this clone itself: The CDR3 end falls 3 residues outside the read, so it is completed with the germline J gene. This chain links TRBV19 with TRBJ1-1; tentative D call: TRBD1 (6 bases). Trimming stripped 3 bases from V and 4 bases from J, with 15 bases between. Germline loops: CDR1 LNHDA, CDR2 SQIVND (reference sequence). The CDR3 sequence is 15 residues long. CDR3 in amino acids: CASSIRGGRSTEAFF. Incomplete CDR3 DNA: TGTGCCAGTAGTATCCGCGGGGGGCGATCCACTGAA.

Remarks on this clone: Read data end 3 residues before the CDR3 end; the end is taken from the germline J gene. The chain has TRBV4-1 and TRBJ2-3; the match to TRBD2 covers 7 bases. Germline V CDR1 and CDR2: MGHRA, YSYEKL. The V segment lost 8 bases and the J segment 0 bases; nucleotides outside the gene matches: 14. The CDR3 is 17 residues long. The sequenced CDR3 bases are TGCGCCAGCCGATCAGGCGGGAGAACAACGAGCACAGATACG. Amino acids: CASRSGGRTTSTDT. The whole CDR3 sequence reads CASRSGGRTTSTDTQYF.

With respect to this clone: Read sequence stops 3 residues before the CDR3 end, and the germline J gene provides the missing end. V is TRBV30 and J is TRBJ1-5; 8 bases line up with TRBD1. Trimming at V came to 0 bases and at J to 3 bases, leaving 4 bases not matched to a gene. CDR3 length: 15 amino acids. CDR1 and CDR2 (germline): GTSNPN, SVGIG (reference sequence). Incomplete CDR3 DNA: TGTGCCTGGAGTGTCATGACAGGGGTCAATCAGCCC. Encoded protein: CAWSVMTGVNQP. Given in full, the CDR3 is CAWSVMTGVNQPQHF. Complete variable domain (other parts from reference TRBV30 and TRBJ1-5): SQTIHQWPATLVQPVGSPLSLECTVEGTSNPNLYWYRQAAGRGLQLLFYSVGIGQISSEVPQNLSASRPQDRQFILSSKKLLLSDSGFYLCAWSVMTGVNQPQHFGDGTRLSIL.

Remarks on this clone: The sequence runs out 3 residues before the end of the CDR3; the remainder is reconstructed from the germline J gene. The V and J genes are TRBV5-5 and TRBJ1-4, with D unresolved. The V end was cut by 0 bases, the J end by 7 bases, with 10 bases between. CDR1 SGHKS and CDR2 YYEKEE come from the germline V gene (reference sequence). The CDR3 spans 14 residues. CDR3 DNA (partial): TGTGCCAGCAGCTTGGTTCAGGAACCTGAAAAA. As protein: CASSLVQEPEK. The full CDR3 protein is CASSLVQEPEKLFF.

Comment on this clone: Read sequence stops 3 residues before the CDR3 end, and the germline J gene provides the missing end. The rearrangement joins TRBV7-9 to TRBJ1-4; 9 nucleotides agree with TRBD1. V shed 6 bases, J shed 5 bases, and the junction held 7 bases outside the gene matches. There are 15 residues in the CDR3. Looked up from germline, CDR1 is SEHNR and CDR2 is FQNEAQ (reference sequence). Partial CDR3 DNA: TGTGCCAGCAGGGACAGGGGCGACGGCAATGAAAAA. Encoded protein: CASRDRGDGNEK. The entire CDR3 reads CASRDRGDGNEKLFF.

For this clone: The sequence runs out 3 residues before the end of the CDR3; the remainder is reconstructed from the germline J gene. The rearrangement links TRBV19 to TRBJ2-6; TRBD1 is a possible D gene (6 bases). This CDR3 spans 14 amino acids. Trimming removed 9 bases from V and 0 bases from J, with 9 bases in between. CDR1 is LNHDA, CDR2 SQIVND, per germline (reference sequence). CDR3 bases read: TGTGCCAGCAGGACAGCCTCTGGGGCCAACGTC. Its protein is CASRTASGANV. In full, the CDR3 reads CASRTASGANVLTF.

The CDR3 sequence: CASSIGTFSSSYEQYF. The part of the CDR3 DNA that was read is TGTGCCAGTAGTATCGGGACTTTTTCCAGCTCCTACGAG. The chain carries TRBV19 and TRBJ2-7, with D maybe TRBD2 (6 bases). The read ends 3 residues shy of where the CDR3 ends; the end is completed using the germline J gene. Germline V lookup: CDR1 LNHDA, CDR2 SQIVND (reference sequence). The CDR3 totals 16 residues. The V end lost 3 bases, the J end lost 0 bases, and 15 bases lay between the germline ends. Complete variable domain (other parts from reference TRBV19 and TRBJ2-7): DGGITQSPKYLFRKEGQNVTLSCEQNLNHDAMYWYRQDPGQGLRLIYYSQIVNDFQKGDIAEGYSVSREKKESFPLTVTSAQKNPTAFYLCASSIGTFSSSYEQYFGPGTRLTVT.

As regards this clone: The sequenced fragment ends 3 residues before the CDR3 boundary, so the rest is inferred from the germline J gene. The V gene is TRBV6-1, the J gene TRBJ2-7; tentative D call: TRBD2 (5 bases). The CDR3 is made up of 16 amino acids. The V and J ends lost 1 base and 1 base respectively, with 14 bases between them. CDR1 MNHNS and CDR2 SASEGT come from the germline V gene. CDR3 DNA (partial): TGTGCCAGCAGTGAAGTAGCTCGGGGTTTGTCCTACGAG. Its translation is CASSEVARGLSYE. Given in full, the CDR3 is CASSEVARGLSYEQYF.

In the case of this clone: Read coverage stops 3 residues before the CDR3 terminus; the germline J gene supplies the remainder. The chain carries TRBV5-3 and TRBJ2-3; TRBD2 matches at 7 bases. TRBV5-3 belongs to the ORF category, with a function that is uncertain. This CDR3 spans 13 amino acids. Trimming cost V 8 bases and J 4 bases; bases outside gene matches: 7. The CDR3 sequence: CARGSGISDTQYF. The covered CDR3 bases are TGTGCCAGGGGGAGCGGGATTTCAGATACG.

Turning to this clone: The observed sequence ends 3 residues before the CDR3 terminus, with the missing tail filled in from the germline J gene. The genes are TRBV19 and TRBJ2-5; possible D gene TRBD1, 7 bases. This CDR3 region has 12 residues. V lost 7 bases, J lost 4 bases, and 10 bases lay in between. The V gene's germline CDR1 is LNHDA and CDR2 SQIVND (reference sequence). This CDR3 reads CASTGGSETQYF. The part of the CDR3 DNA that was read is TGTGCCAGTACAGGGGGGTCAGAGACC.

In the case of this clone: With the read ending 3 residues before the CDR3 end, the germline J gene is used to fill in that end. V gene TRBV7-9 combines with J gene TRBJ1-2; 8 nucleotides align to TRBD1. Trimming took 4 bases from V and 7 from J; bases not matched to a gene: 5. The CDR3 sequence is 13 residues long. The V gene's germline CDR1 is SEHNR and CDR2 FQNEAQ (reference sequence). The CDR3: CASSSPGGGGYTF. The sequenced part of the CDR3 DNA is TGTGCCAGCAGCTCACCAGGGGGCGGTGGC. The full variable domain, its missing parts supplied by reference TRBV7-9 and TRBJ1-2, is DTGVSQNPRHKITKRGQNVTFRCDPISEHNRLYWYRQTLGQGPEFLTYFQNEAQLEKSRLLSDRFSAERPKGSFSTLEIQRTEQGDSAMYLCASSSPGGGGYTFGSGTRLTVV.